This T cell receptor (beta chain) is from a study of T cell changes during pregnancy in multiple sclerosis. Germline assignment: CDR1 SGHAT and CDR2 FQNNGV. The CDR3 length is 15 residues. V lost 4 bases and J lost 5; bases outside the gene matches: 10. Using immunoSEQ multiplex PCR, the repertoire was profiled, and TCRdb retains in-frame clones only, with some absent. Of more than 95,000 clones in the sample, 85% to 95% were seen once. Sequencing was performed on peripheral blood, taken after pregnancy. The clonotype originates from a female donor with multiple sclerosis, enrolled in a pregnancy study. J is TRBJ2-5 and V is TRBV11-2, with 7 bases fitting TRBD2. CDR3 loop: CASSSLGGGRETQYF. In DNA form, the CDR3 reads TGTGCCAGCAGCTCTCTTGGGGGGGGTAGGGAGACCCAGTACTTC. Based on the CDR3 plus reference TRBV11-2 and TRBJ2-5, the full variable domain is EAGVAQSPRYKIIEKRQSVAFWCNPISGHATLYWYQQILGQGPKLLIQFQNNGVVDDSQLPKDRFSAERLKGVDSTLKIQPAKLEDSAVYLCASSSLGGGRETQYFGPGTRLLVL.